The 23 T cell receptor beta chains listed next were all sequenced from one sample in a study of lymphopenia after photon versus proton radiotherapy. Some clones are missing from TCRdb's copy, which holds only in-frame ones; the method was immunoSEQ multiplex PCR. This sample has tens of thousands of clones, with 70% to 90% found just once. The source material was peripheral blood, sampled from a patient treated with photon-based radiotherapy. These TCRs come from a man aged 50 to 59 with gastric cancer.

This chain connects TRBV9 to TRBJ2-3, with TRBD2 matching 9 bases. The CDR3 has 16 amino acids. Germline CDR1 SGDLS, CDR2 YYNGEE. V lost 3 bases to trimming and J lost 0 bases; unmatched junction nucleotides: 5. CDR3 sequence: CASSAGTSKSTDTQYF. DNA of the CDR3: TGTGCCAGCAGCGCGGGGACTAGCAAGAGCACAGATACGCAGTATTTT.

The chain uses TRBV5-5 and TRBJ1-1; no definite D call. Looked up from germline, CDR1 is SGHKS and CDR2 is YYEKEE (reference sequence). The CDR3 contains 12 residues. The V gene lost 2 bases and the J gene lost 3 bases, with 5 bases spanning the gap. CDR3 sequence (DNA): TGTGCCAGCAGCTTCGTGGACACTGAAGCTTTCTTT. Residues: CASSFVDTEAFF.

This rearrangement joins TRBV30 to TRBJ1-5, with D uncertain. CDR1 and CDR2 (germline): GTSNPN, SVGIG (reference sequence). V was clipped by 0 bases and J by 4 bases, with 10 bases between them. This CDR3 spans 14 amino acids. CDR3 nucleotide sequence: TGTGCCTGGAGTGTAAGGCAGCTAAATCAGCCCCAGCATTTT. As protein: CAWSVRQLNQPQHF.

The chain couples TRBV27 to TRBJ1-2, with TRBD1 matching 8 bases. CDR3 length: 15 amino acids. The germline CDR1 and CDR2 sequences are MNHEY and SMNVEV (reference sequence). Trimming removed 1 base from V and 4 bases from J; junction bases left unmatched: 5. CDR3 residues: CASSLLGDRSYGYTF. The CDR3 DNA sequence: TGTGCCAGCAGTTTATTGGGGGACAGGAGCTATGGCTACACCTTC.

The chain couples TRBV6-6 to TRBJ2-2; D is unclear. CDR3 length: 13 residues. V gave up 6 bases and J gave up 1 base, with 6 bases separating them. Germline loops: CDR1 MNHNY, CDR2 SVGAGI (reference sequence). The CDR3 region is CASRTVNTGELFF. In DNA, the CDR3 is TGTGCCAGCAGGACCGTGAACACCGGGGAGCTGTTTTTT.

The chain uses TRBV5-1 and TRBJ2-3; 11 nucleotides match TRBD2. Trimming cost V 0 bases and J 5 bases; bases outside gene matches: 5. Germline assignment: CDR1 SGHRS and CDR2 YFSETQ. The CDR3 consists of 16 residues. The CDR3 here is CASSLVTSGRQDTQYF. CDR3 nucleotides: TGCGCCAGCAGCTTGGTAACTAGCGGGAGACAAGATACGCAGTATTTT.

This CDR3 reads CASSFLWSASGSSDTQYF. The CDR3 region has the DNA TGTGCCAGCAGTTTTCTGTGGTCGGCTAGCGGGAGCTCAGATACGCAGTATTTT. This rearrangement joins TRBV28 to TRBJ2-3, with 10 bases that match TRBD2. This CDR3 has 18 residues. V was clipped by 3 bases and J by 4 bases; unmatched bases: 13. Germline-derived CDR1 and CDR2 are MDHEN and SYDVKM. Complete variable domain (other parts from reference TRBV28 and TRBJ2-3): DVKVTQSSRYLVKRTGEKVFLECVQDMDHENMFWYRQDPGLGLRLIYFSYDVKMKEKGDIPEGYSVSREKKERFSLILESASTNQTSMYLCASSFLWSASGSSDTQYFGPGTRLTVL.

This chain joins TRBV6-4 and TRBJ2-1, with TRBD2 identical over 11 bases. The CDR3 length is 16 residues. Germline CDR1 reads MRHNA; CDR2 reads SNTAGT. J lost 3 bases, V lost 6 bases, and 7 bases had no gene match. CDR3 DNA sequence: TGTGCCAGCAGAGGAAGGACTAGCGGGCTCTACAATGAGCAGTTCTTC. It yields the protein CASRGRTSGLYNEQFF.

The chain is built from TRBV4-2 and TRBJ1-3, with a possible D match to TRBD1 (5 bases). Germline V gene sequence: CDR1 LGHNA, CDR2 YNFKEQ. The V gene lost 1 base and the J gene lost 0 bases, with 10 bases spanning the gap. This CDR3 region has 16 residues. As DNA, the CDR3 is TGTGCCAGCAGCCAAGGGCAGGGCCACTCTGGAAACACCATATATTTT. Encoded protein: CASSQGQGHSGNTIYF.

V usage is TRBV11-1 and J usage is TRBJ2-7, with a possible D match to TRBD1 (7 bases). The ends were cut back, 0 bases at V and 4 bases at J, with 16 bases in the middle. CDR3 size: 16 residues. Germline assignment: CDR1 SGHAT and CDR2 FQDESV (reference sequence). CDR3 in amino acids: CASSLASSQGRYEQYF. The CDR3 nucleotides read TGTGCCAGCAGCTTAGCCTCCTCACAGGGGAGGTACGAGCAGTACTTC.

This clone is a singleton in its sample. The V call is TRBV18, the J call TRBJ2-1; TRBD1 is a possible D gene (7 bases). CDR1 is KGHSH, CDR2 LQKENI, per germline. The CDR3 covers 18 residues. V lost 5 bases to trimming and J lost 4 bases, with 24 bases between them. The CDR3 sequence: CASSARDSEGGGYNEQFF. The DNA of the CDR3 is TGTGCCAGCTCAGCACGGGACAGTGAAGGAGGGGGATACAATGAGCAGTTCTTC.

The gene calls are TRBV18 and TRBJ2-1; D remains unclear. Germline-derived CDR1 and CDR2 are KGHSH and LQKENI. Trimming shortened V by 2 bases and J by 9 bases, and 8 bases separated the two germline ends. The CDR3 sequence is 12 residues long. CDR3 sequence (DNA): TGTGCCAGCTCACCAGCCTCAACTGAGCAGTTCTTC. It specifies CASSPASTEQFF.

CDR3: CASSLRGGKETQYF. The CDR3 nucleotides are TGTGCCAGCAGCTTACGAGGAGGGAAAGAGACCCAGTACTTC. The genes are TRBV11-2 and TRBJ2-5; a weak D match, TRBD2 (6 bases). Germline lookup yields CDR1 SGHAT and CDR2 FQNNGV. The CDR3 length is 14 residues. With 2 bases removed from V and 3 bases from J, the gap between germline ends came to 10 bases. Using reference TRBV11-2 and TRBJ2-5 for the parts outside the CDR3, the full variable domain is EAGVAQSPRYKIIEKRQSVAFWCNPISGHATLYWYQQILGQGPKLLIQFQNNGVVDDSQLPKDRFSAERLKGVDSTLKIQPAKLEDSAVYLCASSLRGGKETQYFGPGTRLLVL.

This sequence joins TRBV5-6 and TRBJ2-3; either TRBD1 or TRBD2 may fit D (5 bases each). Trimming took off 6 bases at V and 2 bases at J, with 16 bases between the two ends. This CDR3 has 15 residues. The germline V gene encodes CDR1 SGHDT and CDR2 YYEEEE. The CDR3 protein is CASTTEGRFTDTQYF. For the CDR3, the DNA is TGTGCCAGCACGACCGAGGGGCGGTTCACAGATACGCAGTATTTT.

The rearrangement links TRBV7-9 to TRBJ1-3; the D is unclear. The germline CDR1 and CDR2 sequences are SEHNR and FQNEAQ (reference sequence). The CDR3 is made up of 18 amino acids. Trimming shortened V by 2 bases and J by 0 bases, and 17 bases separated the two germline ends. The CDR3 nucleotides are TGTGCCAGCAGCTTAAGGGCCGGGATCCGGCACTCTGGAAACACCATATATTTT. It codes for CASSLRAGIRHSGNTIYF.

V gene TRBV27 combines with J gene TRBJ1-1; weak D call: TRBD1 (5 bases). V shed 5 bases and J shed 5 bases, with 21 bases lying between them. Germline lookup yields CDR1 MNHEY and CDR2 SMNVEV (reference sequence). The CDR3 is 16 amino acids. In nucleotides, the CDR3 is TGTGCCAGCAGTCTAGCCCCTCCATGGGGCGGGACTGAAGCTTTCTTT. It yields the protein CASSLAPPWGGTEAFF.

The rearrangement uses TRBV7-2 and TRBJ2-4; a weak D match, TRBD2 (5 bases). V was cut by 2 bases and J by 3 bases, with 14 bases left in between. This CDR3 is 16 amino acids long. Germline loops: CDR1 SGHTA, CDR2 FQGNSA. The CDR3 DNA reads TGTGCCAGCAGCTTAATAGCCACCGAGGGCAAAAACATTCAGTACTTC. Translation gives CASSLIATEGKNIQYF.

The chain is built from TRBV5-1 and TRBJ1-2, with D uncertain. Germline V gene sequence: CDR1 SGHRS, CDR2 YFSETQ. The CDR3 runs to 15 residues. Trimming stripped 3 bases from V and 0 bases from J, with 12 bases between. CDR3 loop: CASSSGIRANYGYTF. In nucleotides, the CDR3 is TGCGCCAGCAGCTCAGGAATCAGAGCTAACTATGGCTACACCTTC.

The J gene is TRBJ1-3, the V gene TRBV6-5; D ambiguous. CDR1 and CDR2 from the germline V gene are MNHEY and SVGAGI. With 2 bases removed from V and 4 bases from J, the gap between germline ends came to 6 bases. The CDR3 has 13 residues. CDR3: CASSYASGNTIYF. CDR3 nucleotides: TGTGCCAGCAGTTACGCCAGCGGAAACACCATATATTTT.

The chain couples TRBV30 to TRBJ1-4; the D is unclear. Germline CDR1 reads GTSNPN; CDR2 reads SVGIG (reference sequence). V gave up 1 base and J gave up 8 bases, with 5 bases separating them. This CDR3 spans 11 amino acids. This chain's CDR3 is CAWSAWEKLFF. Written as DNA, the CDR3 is TGTGCCTGGAGTGCGTGGGAAAAACTGTTTTTT.

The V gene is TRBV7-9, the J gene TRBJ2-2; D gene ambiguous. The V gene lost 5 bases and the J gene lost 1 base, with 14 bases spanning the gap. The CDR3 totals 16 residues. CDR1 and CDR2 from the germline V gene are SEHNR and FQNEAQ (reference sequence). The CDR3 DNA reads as TGTGCCAGCAGCCCTAAGTTCAGATTGAACACCGGGGAGCTGTTTTTT. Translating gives CASSPKFRLNTGELFF.

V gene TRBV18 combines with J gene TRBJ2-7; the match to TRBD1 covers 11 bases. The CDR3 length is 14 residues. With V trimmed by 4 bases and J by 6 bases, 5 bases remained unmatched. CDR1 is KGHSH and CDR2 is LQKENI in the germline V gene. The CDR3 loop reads CASSLVGTGGEQYF. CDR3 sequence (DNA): TGTGCCAGCTCACTCGTCGGGACAGGGGGCGAGCAGTACTTC.

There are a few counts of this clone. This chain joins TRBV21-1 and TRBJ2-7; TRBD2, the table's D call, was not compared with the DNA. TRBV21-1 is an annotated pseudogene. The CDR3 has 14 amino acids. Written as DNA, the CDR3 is TGTGCCAGCAGCAAAGACGGACTAGCGGTCGAGCAGTACTTC. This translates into CASSKDGLAVEQYF.